This T cell receptor beta chain came from a study of PD-L1 blockade in urothelial cancer (dated by TCRdb to the late 2010s). Regarding the complete study: Every patient began therapy in the mid-2010s and was given atezolizumab 1,200 mg intravenously every 3 weeks. About nine tenths of the roughly 29 patients were identified as males with urothelial cancer of bladder origin, and a prior smoking history was reported by 18 of 29 patients. Patients had an ECOG performance status of 0 or 1 and had received between 0 and 3 prior chemotherapy regimens. Blood samples were analyzed at 3 weeks after treatment start (second dose) and at 6 weeks after treatment start. A median of 141,255 T cells and just over 80,000 unique TCRs was obtained from blood samples, and a median clonality of approximately 0.077 was observed. The study was an exploratory multi-omic analysis of somatic, immune and clinical correlates of response to PD-L1 blockade with atezolizumab in urothelial cancer. Pretreatment tumor samples and matched peripheral blood, collected serially before and after atezolizumab treatment, underwent TCR sequencing. Durable clinical benefit meant progression-free survival longer than 6 months, and TCR features were also tested against progression-free and overall survival. Whole exome sequencing and RNA sequencing of pretreatment tumors were performed alongside TCR sequencing in the same patients. Durable clinical benefit was achieved by nine patients and was not achieved by 20 patients. Under 30 patients had pretreatment blood TCR-seq, about 25 had at least one posttreatment blood collection, and about 25 had tumor TCR-seq.

The cohort included 29 patients with locally advanced or metastatic urothelial carcinoma who were treated at Memorial Sloan Kettering on a trial protocol. Peripheral blood mononuclear cells were collected pretreatment and during treatment, with between 1 and 8 total time points obtained per patient. The Qiagen DNeasy Blood extraction kit was used to purify genomic DNA from total PBMCs and tumor samples. PBMCs were collected pretreatment and during treatment and were isolated and stored as previously described. The study at large found these results: Improved progression-free and overall survival was associated with having pretreatment peripheral blood TCR clonality below the median. Greater expansion of tumor-associated TCR clones in peripheral blood 3 weeks after the start of treatment was observed in patients with durable benefit (n of about 22, p = 0.022). Small sample size (n ≈ 30) and many exploratory analyses mean the results are intended to be hypothesis-generating.

Comments on this clone: What antigen it recognizes has not been identified. The sample holds no much larger clone one base away, and base qualities are not on file.

Between the V and J ends, shortened by 0 bases and 5 bases respectively, the junction contains 11 bases. Reading the germline V gene (reference sequence) gives CDR1 SGHKS and CDR2 YYEKEE. The CDR3 starts with the cysteine, ends with the phenylalanine, and has 14 residues. Here the CDR3 DNA is all that survives: 42 bases in frame from base 1. Each PCR received spiked-in synthetic TCR analog templates so that absolute template abundance could be estimated from read counts. The immunoSEQ assay was used to amplify TCRbeta CDR3 regions from genomic DNA with bias-controlled V and J gene primers. Sequencing of rearranged TCRbeta segments was performed at approximately 20X coverage. In the paper's pipeline: Sequencing errors were corrected by clustering and CDR3s were annotated against IMGT to assign V, D and J genes. Only productive TCRbeta rearrangements were used in downstream analyses, excluding out-of-frame or stop-codon sequences. Clonality was calculated as one minus the Shannon entropy normalized by the log of the number of unique productive sequences. Clones differing between time points or between blood and tumor were identified using Fisher's exact test with Benjamini-Hochberg correction, with an adjusted p below 0.01 applied as the threshold. Here the immuneACCESS table is served through TCRdb, limited to in-frame sequences with V and J called. Missing clones are a known gap in these copies; in checked studies unresolved V genes cover under half, and the rest lacks a known reason. V and J calls and clone size are those listed in that table; D and trimming were worked out from the DNA. Here the sample has 50,000 or so clones; approximately 87% occur a single time. The ten largest clones represent about 6% of the sample.

This clonotype was sampled from a man aged 40-55 years with urothelial cancer. The chain joins TRBV5-5 to TRBJ1-2; TRBD1 is a weak D gene call, 6 bases matching. Sequencing used PBMCs, obtained around atezolizumab (anti-PD-L1) treatment. The CDR3 sequence is CASSLAMGAYGYTF. The nucleotides read TGTGCCAGCAGCTTGGCTATGGGGGCTTATGGCTACACCTTC.